Sequencing of this TCR beta chain was carried out in a study of T-cell reconstitution after alpha-beta-depleted transplantation in children. Preparation of the TCRbeta library involved a method that used unique molecular identifiers. From the PCR reads, TCRdb called clonotypes with MiXCR, one entry per CDR3 protein. The table shows 90,000 to 130,000 distinct CDR3 sequences, with approximately 6.6% occurring only once. CDR1 SGHRS and CDR2 YFSETQ come from the germline V gene. Trimming took 4 bases from V and 0 from J, leaving 5 bases between them. This CDR3 has 13 residues. Study-wide results and limits: At day 60, the high TCRbeta diversity found in some patients originated from recipient T cells and thymic progenitors that had survived. Among T cells one year after transplant, newly produced cells accounted for most counts and diversity. Expanded graft clones numbering several hundred reportedly gave rise to alpha-beta T cells about two months after transplant.

The table lists this clonotype with many counts. The target antigen is unknown. This chain links TRBV5-1 with TRBJ1-5; no clear D gene. The sequences come from PBMCs, mostly from graft donor cells, collected 360 days after TCRalphabeta/CD19-depleted stem cell transplant. This clonotype was obtained from a male patient under 10 years old who had a stem cell transplant for acute lymphoblastic leukemia, so the T cells may come from the graft donor. Here the CDR3 reads CASSLSSNQPQHF. CDR3 in DNA: TGCGCCAGCAGCCTTTCTAGCAATCAGCCCCAGCATTTT.